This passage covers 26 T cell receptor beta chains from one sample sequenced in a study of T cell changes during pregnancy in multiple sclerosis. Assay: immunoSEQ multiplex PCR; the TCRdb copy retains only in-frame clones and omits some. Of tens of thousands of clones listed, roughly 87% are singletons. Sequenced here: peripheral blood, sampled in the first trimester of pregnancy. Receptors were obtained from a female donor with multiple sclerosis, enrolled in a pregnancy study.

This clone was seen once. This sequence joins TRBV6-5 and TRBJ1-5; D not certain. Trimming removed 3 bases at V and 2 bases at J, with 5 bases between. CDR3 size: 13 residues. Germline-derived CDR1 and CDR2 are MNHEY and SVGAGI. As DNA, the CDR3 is TGTGCCAGCAGTTATGAGGGCAATCAGCCCCAGCATTTT. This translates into CASSYEGNQPQHF.

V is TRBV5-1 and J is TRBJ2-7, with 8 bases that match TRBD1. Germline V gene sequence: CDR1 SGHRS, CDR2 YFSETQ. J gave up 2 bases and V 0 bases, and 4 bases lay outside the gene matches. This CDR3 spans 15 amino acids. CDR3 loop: CASSLVGQGPYEQYF. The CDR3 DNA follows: TGCGCCAGCAGCTTGGTCGGACAGGGACCCTACGAGCAGTACTTC. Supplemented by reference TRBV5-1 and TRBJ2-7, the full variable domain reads KAGVTQTPRYLIKTRGQQVTLSCSPISGHRSVSWYQQTPGQGLQFLFEYFSETQRNKGNFPGRFSGRQFSNSRSEMNVSTLELGDSALYLCASSLVGQGPYEQYFGPGTRLTVT.

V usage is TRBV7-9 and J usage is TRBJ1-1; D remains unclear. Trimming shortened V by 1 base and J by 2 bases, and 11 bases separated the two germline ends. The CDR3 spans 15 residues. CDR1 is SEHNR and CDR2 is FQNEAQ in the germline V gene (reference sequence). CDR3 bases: TGTGCCAGCAGCTTAGGACGACACCCCAACACTGAAGCTTTCTTT. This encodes CASSLGRHPNTEAFF.

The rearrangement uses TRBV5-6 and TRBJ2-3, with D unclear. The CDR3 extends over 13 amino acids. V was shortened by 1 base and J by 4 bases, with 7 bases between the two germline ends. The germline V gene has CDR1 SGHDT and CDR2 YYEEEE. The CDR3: CASSLNHADTQYF. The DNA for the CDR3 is TGTGCCAGCAGCTTGAATCATGCAGATACGCAGTATTTT.

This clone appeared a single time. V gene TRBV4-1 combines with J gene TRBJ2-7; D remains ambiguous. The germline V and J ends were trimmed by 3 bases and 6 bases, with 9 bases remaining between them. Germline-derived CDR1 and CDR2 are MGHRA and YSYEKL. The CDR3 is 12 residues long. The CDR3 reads CASSQGLGEQYF. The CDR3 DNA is TGCGCCAGCAGCCAGGGCTTGGGCGAGCAGTACTTC.

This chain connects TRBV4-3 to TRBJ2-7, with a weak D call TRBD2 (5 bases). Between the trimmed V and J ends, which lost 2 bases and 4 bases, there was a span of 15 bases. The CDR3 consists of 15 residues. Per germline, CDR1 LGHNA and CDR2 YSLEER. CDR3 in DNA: TGCGCCAGCAGCCAAACTCGGACTCCGGGATACGAGCAGTACTTC. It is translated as CASSQTRTPGYEQYF.

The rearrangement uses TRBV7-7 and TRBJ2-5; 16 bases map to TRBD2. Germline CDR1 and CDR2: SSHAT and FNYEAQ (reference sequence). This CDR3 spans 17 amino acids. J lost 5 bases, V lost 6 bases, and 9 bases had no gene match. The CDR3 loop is CASSSGTSGRVAETQYF. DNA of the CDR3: TGTGCCAGCAGTTCCGGGACTAGCGGGAGGGTCGCCGAGACCCAGTACTTC.

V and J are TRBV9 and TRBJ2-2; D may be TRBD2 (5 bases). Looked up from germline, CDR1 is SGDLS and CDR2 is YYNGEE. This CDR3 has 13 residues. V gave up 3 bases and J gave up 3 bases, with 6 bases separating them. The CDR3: CASSGRYTGELFF. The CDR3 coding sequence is TGTGCCAGCAGCGGGAGGTACACCGGGGAGCTGTTTTTT.

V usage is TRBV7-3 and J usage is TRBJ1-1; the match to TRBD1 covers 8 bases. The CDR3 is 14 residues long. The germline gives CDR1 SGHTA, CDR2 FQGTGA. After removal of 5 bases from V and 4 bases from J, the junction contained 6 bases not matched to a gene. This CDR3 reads CASSIQGGGTEAFF. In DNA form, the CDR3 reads TGTGCCAGCAGCATACAGGGGGGGGGCACTGAAGCTTTCTTT.

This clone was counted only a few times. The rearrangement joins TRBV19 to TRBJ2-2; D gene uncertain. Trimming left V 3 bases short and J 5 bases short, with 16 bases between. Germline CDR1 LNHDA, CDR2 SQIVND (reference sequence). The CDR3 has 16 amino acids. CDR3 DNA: TGTGCCAGTAGTATTAGAGTTAGCTTGAGAACCGGGGAGCTGTTTTTT. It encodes CASSIRVSLRTGELFF. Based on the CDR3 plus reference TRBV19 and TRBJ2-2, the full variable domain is DGGITQSPKYLFRKEGQNVTLSCEQNLNHDAMYWYRQDPGQGLRLIYYSQIVNDFQKGDIAEGYSVSREKKESFPLTVTSAQKNPTAFYLCASSIRVSLRTGELFFGEGSRLTVL.

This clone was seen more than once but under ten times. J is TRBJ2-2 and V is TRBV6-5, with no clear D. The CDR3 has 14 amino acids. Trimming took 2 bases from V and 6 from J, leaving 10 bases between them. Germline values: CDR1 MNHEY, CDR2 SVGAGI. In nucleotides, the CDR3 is TGTGCCAGCAGTTACGGATCAGGATCCGGGGAGCTGTTTTTT. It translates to CASSYGSGSGELFF.

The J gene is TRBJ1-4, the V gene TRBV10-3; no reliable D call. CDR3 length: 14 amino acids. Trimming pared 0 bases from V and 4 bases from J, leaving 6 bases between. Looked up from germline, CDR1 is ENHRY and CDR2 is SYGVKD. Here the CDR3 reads CAISESHSNEKLFF. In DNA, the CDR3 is TGTGCCATCAGTGAGTCCCATAGTAATGAAAAACTGTTTTTT.

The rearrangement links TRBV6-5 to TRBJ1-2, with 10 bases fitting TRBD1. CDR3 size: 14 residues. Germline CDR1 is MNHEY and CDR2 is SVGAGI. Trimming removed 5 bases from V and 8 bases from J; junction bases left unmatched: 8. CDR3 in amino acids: CASSKDRGNAGYTF. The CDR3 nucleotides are TGTGCCAGCAGTAAGGACAGGGGGAATGCGGGCTACACCTTC.

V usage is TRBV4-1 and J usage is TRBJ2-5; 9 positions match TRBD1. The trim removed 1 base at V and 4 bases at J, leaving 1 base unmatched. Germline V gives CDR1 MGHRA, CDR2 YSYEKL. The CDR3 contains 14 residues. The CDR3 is CASSQGQGVETQYF. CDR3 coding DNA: TGCGCCAGCAGCCAAGGACAGGGGGTAGAGACCCAGTACTTC.

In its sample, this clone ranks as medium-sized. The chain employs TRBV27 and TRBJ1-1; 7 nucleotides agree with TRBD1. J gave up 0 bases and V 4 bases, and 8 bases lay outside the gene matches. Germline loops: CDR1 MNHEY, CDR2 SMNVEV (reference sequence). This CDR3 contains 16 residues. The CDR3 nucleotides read TGTGCCAGCAGTTCCCTGACAGGGAAGGTGAACACTGAAGCTTTCTTT. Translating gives CASSSLTGKVNTEAFF.

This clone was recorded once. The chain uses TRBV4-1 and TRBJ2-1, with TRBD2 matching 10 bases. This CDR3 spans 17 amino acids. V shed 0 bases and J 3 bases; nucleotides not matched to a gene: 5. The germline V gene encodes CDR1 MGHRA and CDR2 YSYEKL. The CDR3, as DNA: TGCGCCAGCAGCCAAGATCCTAGCGGGAGTGACTACAATGAGCAGTTCTTC. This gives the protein CASSQDPSGSDYNEQFF.

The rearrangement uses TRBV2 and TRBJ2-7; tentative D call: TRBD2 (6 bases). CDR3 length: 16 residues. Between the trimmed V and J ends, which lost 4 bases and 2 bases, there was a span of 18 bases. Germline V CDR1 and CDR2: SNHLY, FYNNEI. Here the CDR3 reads CASSANPRDSTYEQYF. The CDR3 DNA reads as TGTGCCAGCAGTGCTAACCCCCGGGACTCCACCTACGAGCAGTACTTC.

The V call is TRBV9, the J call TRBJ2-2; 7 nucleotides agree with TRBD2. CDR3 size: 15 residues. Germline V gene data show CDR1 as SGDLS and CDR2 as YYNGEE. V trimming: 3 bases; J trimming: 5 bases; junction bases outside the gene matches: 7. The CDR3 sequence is CASSEGGSRTGELFF. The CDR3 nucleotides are TGTGCCAGCAGCGAGGGCGGGAGTCGGACCGGGGAGCTGTTTTTT.

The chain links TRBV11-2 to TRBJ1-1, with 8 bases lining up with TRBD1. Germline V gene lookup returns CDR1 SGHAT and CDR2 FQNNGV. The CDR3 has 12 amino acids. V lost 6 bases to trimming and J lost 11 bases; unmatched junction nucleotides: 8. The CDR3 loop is CASRPRQGTAFF. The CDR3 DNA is TGTGCCAGCAGACCCAGACAGGGGACGGCTTTCTTT.

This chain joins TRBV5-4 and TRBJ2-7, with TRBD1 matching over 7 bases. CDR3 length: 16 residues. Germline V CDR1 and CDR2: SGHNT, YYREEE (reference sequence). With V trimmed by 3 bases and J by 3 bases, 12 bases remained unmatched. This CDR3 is CASSYNRGSYLYEQYF. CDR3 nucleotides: TGTGCCAGCAGCTACAACAGGGGATCTTACCTCTACGAGCAGTACTTC.

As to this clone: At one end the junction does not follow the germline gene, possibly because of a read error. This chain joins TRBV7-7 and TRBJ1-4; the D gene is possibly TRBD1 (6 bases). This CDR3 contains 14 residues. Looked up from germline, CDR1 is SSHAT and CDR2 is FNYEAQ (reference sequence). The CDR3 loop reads CASSLGGPGEKLFF. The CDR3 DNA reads TGTGCTAGCAGCTTAGGGGGGCCTGGTGAAAAACTGTTTTTT.

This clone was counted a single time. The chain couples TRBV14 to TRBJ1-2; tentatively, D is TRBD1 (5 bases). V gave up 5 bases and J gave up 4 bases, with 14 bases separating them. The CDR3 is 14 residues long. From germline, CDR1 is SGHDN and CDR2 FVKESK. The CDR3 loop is CASSVQGMGYGYTF. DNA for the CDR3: TGTGCCAGCAGCGTTCAGGGAATGGGCTATGGCTACACCTTC.

As DNA, the CDR3 is TGTGCCAGCAGTTTAGAACTAGCGGATTACGAGCAGTACTTC. This sequence encodes CASSLELADYEQYF. The V and J genes are TRBV28 and TRBJ2-7, with 8 positions matching TRBD2. CDR1 and CDR2 (germline): MDHEN, SYDVKM. The CDR3 loop spans 14 amino acids. The V and J ends lost 2 bases and 4 bases, in that order; junction bases with no gene match: 4.

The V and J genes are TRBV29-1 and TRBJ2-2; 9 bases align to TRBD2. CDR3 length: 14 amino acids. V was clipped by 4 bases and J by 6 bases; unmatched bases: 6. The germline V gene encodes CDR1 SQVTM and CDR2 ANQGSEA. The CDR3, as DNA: TGCAGCGTTGTCTGGCGGGAGGGCTCCGGGGAGCTGTTTTTT. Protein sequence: CSVVWREGSGELFF.

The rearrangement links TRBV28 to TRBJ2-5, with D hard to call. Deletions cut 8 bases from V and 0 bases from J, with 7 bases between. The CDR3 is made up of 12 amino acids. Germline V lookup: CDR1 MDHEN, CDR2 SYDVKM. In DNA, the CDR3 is TGTGCCAGCTTCCAGTACCAAGAGACCCAGTACTTC. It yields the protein CASFQYQETQYF.

CDR3 in DNA: TGCGCCAGCAGCTTGGCCCCTAGCGGACCTGGGAGCTCCTACGAGCAGTACTTC. It encodes CASSLAPSGPGSSYEQYF. The V call is TRBV5-1, the J call TRBJ2-7; TRBD2 aligns across 7 bases. From germline, CDR1 is SGHRS and CDR2 YFSETQ. V lost 0 bases and J lost 0; bases outside the gene matches: 12. The CDR3 totals 18 residues.